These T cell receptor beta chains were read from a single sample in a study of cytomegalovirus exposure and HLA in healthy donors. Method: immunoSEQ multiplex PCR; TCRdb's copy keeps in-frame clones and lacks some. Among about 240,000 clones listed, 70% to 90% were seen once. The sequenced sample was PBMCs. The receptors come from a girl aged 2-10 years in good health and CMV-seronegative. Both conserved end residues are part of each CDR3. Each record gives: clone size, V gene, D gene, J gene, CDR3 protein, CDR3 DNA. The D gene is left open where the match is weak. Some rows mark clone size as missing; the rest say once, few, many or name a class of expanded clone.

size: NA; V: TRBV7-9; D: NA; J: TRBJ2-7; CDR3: CASSLVGGLIYEQYF; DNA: TGTGCCAGCAGCTTAGTTGGGGGACTCATCTACGAGCAGTACTTC
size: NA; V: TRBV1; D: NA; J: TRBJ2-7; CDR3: CTSSLPRGPLPYEQYF; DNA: TGCACCAGCAGCCTCCCGAGGGGGCCTCTTCCTTACGAGCAGTACTTC
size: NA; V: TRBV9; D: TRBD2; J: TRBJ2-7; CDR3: CASSPIGTGGTYEQYF; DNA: TGTGCCAGCAGCCCAATAGGGACGGGGGGAACCTACGAGCAGTACTTC
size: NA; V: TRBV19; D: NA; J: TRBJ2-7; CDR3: CASSISQRPYEQYF; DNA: TGTGCCAGTAGTATTTCCCAGAGGCCCTACGAGCAGTACTTC
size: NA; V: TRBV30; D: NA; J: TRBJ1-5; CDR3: CAWSVGRGNQPQHF; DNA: TGTGCCTGGAGTGTGGGTAGGGGGAATCAGCCCCAGCATTTT
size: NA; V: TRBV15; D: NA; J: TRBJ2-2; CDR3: CATSRPAGQLKATGELFF; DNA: TGTGCCACCAGCAGGCCGGCGGGTCAACTGAAGGCCACCGGGGAGCTGTTTTTT
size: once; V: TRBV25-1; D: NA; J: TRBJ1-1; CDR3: CASSGAGMNTEAFF; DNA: TGTGCCAGCAGTGGAGCAGGGATGAACACTGAAGCTTTCTTT
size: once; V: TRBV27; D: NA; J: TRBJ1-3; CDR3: CASSRRGLSGNTIYF; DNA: TGTGCCAGCAGCCGCAGGGGCCTCTCTGGAAACACCATATATTTT
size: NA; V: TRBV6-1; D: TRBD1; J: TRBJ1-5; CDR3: CASSPGQVRNQPQHF; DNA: TGTGCCAGCAGCCCCGGACAGGTGCGAAATCAGCCCCAGCATTTT
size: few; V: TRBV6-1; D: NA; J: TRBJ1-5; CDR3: CASRSGWGNQPQHF; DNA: TGTGCCAGCAGATCGGGTTGGGGCAATCAGCCCCAGCATTTT
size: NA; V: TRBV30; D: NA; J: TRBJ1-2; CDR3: CAWTPREGPPLYGYTF; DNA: TGTGCCTGGACCCCGAGGGAGGGCCCCCCACTCTATGGCTACACCTTC
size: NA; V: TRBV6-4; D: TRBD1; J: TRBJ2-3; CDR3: CASSVAGGDTQYF; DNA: TGTGCCAGCAGTGTGGCAGGGGGAGATACGCAGTATTTT
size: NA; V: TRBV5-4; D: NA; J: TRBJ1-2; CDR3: CASSQETAYGYTF; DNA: TGTGCCAGCAGCCAAGAAACAGCCTATGGCTACACCTTC
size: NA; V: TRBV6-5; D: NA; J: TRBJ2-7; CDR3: CASSYSATVSSYEQYF; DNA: TGTGCCAGCAGTTACTCGGCGACAGTCAGCTCCTACGAGCAGTACTTC
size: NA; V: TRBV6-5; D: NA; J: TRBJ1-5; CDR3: CASSLDSLNQPQHF; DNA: TGTGCCAGCAGCCTGGACAGCCTCAATCAGCCCCAGCATTTT
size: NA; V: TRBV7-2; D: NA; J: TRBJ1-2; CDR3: CASSLYRGRGNYGYTF; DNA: TGTGCCAGCAGCTTATATCGCGGGCGGGGAAACTATGGCTACACCTTC
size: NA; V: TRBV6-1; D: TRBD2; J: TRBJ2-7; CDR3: CASSDFPGGASYEQYF; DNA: TGTGCCAGCAGTGATTTTCCGGGGGGTGCTTCCTACGAGCAGTACTTC
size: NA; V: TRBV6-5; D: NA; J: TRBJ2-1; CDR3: CASSPWDFNNEQFF; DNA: TGTGCCAGCAGCCCTTGGGACTTTAACAATGAGCAGTTCTTC
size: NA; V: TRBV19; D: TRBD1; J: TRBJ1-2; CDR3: CASSVFGTGGGGYTF; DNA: TGTGCCAGTTCCGTTTTTGGGACAGGGGGAGGTGGCTACACCTTC
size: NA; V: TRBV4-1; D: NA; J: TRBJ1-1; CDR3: CASSHSWGRDTEAFF; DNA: TGCGCCAGCAGCCACAGTTGGGGGAGGGACACTGAAGCTTTCTTT
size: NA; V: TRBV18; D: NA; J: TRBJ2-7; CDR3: CATRRGQTYEQYF; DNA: TGTGCCACGCGGAGGGGCCAAACCTACGAGCAGTACTTC
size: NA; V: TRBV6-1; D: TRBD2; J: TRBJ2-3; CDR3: CASRLAGNLGDTQYF; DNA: TGTGCCAGCAGACTAGCGGGAAACCTGGGGGATACGCAGTATTTT
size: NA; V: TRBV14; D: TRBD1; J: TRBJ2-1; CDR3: CASSHMGQGRYNEQFF; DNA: TGTGCCAGCAGCCATATGGGACAGGGGCGATACAATGAGCAGTTCTTC
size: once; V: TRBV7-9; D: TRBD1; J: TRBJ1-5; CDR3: CASSLGTGGYQPQHF; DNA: TGTGCCAGCAGCTTGGGGACAGGGGGCTATCAGCCCCAGCATTTT
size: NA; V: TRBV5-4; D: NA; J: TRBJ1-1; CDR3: CASSRGGQDTEAFF; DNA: TGTGCCAGCAGCCGGGGGGGGCAGGACACTGAAGCTTTCTTT
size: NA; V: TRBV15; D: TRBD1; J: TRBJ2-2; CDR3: CATSRVLGQVGTGELFF; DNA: TGTGCCACCAGCAGAGTACTGGGACAGGTCGGCACCGGGGAGCTGTTTTTT
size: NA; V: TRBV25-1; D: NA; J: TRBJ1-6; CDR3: CASRPGSLSSYNSPLHF; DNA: TGTGCCAGCAGGCCCGGTAGCCTCAGCTCCTATAATTCACCCCTCCACTTT
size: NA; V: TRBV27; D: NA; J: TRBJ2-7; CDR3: CASSSSPYEQYF; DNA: TGTGCCAGCAGTTCCTCCCCCTACGAGCAGTACTTC
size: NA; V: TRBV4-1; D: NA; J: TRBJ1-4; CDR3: CASSHSVGPGLDEKLFF; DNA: TGCGCCAGCAGCCATTCCGTAGGCCCAGGGCTGGATGAAAAACTGTTTTTT
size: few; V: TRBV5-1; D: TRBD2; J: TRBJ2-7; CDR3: CASSLTSGGADEQYF; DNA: TGCGCCAGCAGCTTGACTAGCGGGGGGGCCGATGAGCAGTACTTC
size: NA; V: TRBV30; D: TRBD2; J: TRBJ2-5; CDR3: CAWSVRLAAPGTQYF; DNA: TGTGCCTGGAGTGTAAGGCTAGCGGCACCAGGAACCCAGTACTTC
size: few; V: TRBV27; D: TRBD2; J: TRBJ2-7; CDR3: CASKAGLAGSYEQYF; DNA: TGTGCCAGCAAAGCGGGACTAGCGGGTTCCTACGAGCAGTACTTC
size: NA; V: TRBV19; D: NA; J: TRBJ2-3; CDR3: CASSKLATSTQYF; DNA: TGTGCCAGTAGTAAGTTGGCAACCTCGACGCAGTATTTT
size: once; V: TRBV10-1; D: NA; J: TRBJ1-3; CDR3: CASSADISGNTIYF; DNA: TGCGCCAGCAGCGCGGACATCTCTGGAAACACCATATATTTT
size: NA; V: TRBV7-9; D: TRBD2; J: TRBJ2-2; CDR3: CASSSTSGGHGELFF; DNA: TGTGCCAGCAGCTCGACTAGCGGGGGGCATGGGGAGCTGTTTTTT
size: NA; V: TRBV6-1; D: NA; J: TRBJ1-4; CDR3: CASSTYSEKLFF; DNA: TGTGCCAGCAGTACCTACAGTGAAAAACTGTTTTTT
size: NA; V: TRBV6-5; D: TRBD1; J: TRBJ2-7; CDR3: CASSPDRGGTYEQYF; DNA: TGTGCCAGCAGCCCCGACAGGGGAGGAACCTACGAGCAGTACTTC
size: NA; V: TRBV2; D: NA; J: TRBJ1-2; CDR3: CATVAGGDYGYTF; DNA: TGTGCCACCGTGGCGGGGGGCGACTATGGCTACACCTTC
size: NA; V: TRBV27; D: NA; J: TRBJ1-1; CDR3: CASSLSRGGTEAFF; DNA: TGTGCCAGCAGTTTATCGAGGGGAGGCACTGAAGCTTTCTTT
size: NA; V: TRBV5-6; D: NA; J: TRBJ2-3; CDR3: CASSSLLLGGGTDTQYF; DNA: TGTGCCAGCAGCTCCCTTCTACTGGGCGGGGGCACAGATACGCAGTATTTT
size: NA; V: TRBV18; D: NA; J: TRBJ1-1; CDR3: CASSREAMATEAFF; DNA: TGTGCCAGCTCACGCGAGGCGATGGCTACTGAAGCTTTCTTT
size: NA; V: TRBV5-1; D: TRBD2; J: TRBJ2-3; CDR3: CASSSTGTSLTDTQYF; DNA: TGCGCCAGCAGCAGTACCGGGACTAGCCTCACAGATACGCAGTATTTT